What follows are 3 T cell receptor beta chains derived from one specimen sequenced in a study of early T cells in non-severe SARS-CoV-2 infection. TCRdb analysed the 5' RACE reads with MiXCR anew, one entry per CDR3 protein. The sample has approximately 66,000 distinct CDR3 sequences, about 13% seen once; the top ten hold 5% to 5.5%. The sample was whole blood. The receptors stem from an adult who was a healthcare worker with PCR-confirmed SARS-CoV-2 infection or an uninfected control (not recorded which).

This clonotype showed up many times. The rearrangement uses TRBV11-2 and TRBJ1-5; D gene unclear. There are 13 residues in the CDR3. The V end lost 4 bases, the J end lost 3 bases, and 7 bases lay between the germline ends. Germline assignment: CDR1 SGHAT and CDR2 FQNNGV. CDR3 nucleotide sequence: TGTGCCAGCAGCTCTCTTTTCAATCAGCCCCAGCATTTT. Protein: CASSSLFNQPQHF.

This clonotype was observed at least ten times. V usage is TRBV4-1 and J usage is TRBJ2-1; 8 positions match TRBD2. The V gene's germline CDR1 is MGHRA and CDR2 YSYEKL. CDR3 length equals 15 residues. V lost 4 bases to trimming and J lost 3 bases; unmatched junction nucleotides: 5. DNA for the CDR3: TGCGCCAGCAGCCCTCGGGAGGGGAACTACAATGAGCAGTTCTTC. Translating it yields CASSPREGNYNEQFF.

This clonotype was seen at least ten times. The chain uses TRBV5-1 and TRBJ1-1; unclear D gene. Germline V gives CDR1 SGHRS, CDR2 YFSETQ. With 0 bases removed from V and 2 bases from J, the gap between germline ends came to 8 bases. The CDR3 covers 14 residues. CDR3: CASSLADVNTEAFF. The CDR3 region has the DNA TGCGCCAGCAGCTTGGCAGATGTAAACACTGAAGCTTTCTTT.